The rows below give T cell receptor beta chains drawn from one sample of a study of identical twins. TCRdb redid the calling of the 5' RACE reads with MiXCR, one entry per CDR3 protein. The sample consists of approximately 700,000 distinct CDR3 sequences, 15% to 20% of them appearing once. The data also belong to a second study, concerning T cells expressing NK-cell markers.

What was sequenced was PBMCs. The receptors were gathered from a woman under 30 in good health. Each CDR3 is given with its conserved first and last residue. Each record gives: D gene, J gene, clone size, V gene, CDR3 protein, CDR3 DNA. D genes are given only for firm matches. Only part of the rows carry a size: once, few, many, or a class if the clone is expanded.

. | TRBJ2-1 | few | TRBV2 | CASGGNSGHEQFF | TGTGCCAGCGGGGGGAATTCAGGGCATGAGCAGTTCTTC
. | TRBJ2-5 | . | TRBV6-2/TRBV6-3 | CASSYSIDETQYF | TGTGCCAGCAGTTACTCGATCGATGAGACCCAGTACTTC
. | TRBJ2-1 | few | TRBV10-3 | CAITGRSREQFF | TGTGCCATCACTGGCCGCTCTAGGGAGCAGTTCTTC
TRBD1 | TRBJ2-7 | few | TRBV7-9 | CASSLGRWTGVEEQYF | TGTGCCAGCAGCTTAGGGCGGTGGACAGGGGTGGAGGAGCAGTACTTC
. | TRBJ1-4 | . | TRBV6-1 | CASSRTDVNEKLFF | TGTGCCAGCAGTCGCACGGACGTTAATGAAAAACTGTTTTTT
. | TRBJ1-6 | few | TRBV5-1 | CASSFWTENSPLHF | TGCGCCAGCAGCTTTTGGACGGAGAATTCACCCCTCCACTTT
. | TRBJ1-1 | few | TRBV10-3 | CAISFGTVNTEAFF | TGTGCCATCAGCTTCGGGACGGTGAACACTGAAGCTTTCTTT
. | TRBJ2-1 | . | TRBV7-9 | CASSLRRDGDEQFF | TGTGCCAGCAGCTTACGAAGAGACGGCGATGAGCAGTTCTTC
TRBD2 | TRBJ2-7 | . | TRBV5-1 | CASSLEESSGTHEQYF | TGCGCCAGCAGCTTGGAAGAATCTAGCGGGACCCACGAGCAGTACTTC
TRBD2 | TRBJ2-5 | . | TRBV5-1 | CASSASLAGGVETQYF | TGCGCCAGCAGCGCGTCTCTAGCGGGAGGAGTGGAGACCCAGTACTTC
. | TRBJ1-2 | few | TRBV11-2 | CASSLPGGANYGYTF | TGTGCCAGCAGCCTCCCTGGGGGGGCGAACTATGGCTACACCTTC
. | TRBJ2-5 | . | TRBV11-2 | CASSSQGGREAQYF | TGTGCCAGCAGCTCCCAGGGGGGCCGCGAGGCCCAGTACTTC
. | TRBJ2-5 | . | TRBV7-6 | CASSTSWGHETQYF | TGTGCCAGTAGTACTTCTTGGGGGCATGAGACCCAGTACTTC
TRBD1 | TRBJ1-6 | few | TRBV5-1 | CASSLVGQGNSPLHF | TGCGCCAGCAGCTTGGTCGGACAGGGGAATTCACCCCTCCACTTT
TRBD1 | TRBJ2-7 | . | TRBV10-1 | CASSDPGTETVYEQYF | TGCGCCAGCAGTGACCCCGGGACAGAGACGGTCTACGAGCAGTACTTC
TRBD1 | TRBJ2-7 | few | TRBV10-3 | CAISEGTGSPYEQYF | TGTGCCATCAGTGAGGGGACAGGTTCCCCCTACGAGCAGTACTTC
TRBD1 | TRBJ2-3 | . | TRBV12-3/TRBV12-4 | CASSSPGDRVPDTQYF | TGTGCCAGCAGTTCCCCGGGGGACAGGGTCCCAGATACGCAGTATTTT
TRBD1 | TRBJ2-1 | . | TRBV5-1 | CASSKAQGESNNEQFF | TGCGCCAGCAGCAAAGCCCAGGGGGAGAGTAACAATGAGCAGTTCTTC
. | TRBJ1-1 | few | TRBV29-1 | CSVAAGTNTEAFF | TGCAGCGTTGCGGCTGGCACGAACACTGAAGCTTTCTTT
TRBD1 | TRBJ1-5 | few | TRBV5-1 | CASSPDRGRGQPQHF | TGCGCCAGCAGCCCGGACAGGGGAAGGGGACAGCCCCAGCATTTT
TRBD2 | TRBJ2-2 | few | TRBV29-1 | CSVRAGVRTGELFF | TGCAGCGTACGAGCGGGAGTCCGTACCGGGGAGCTGTTTTTT
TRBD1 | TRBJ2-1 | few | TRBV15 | CATSRDPGQVSSYNEQFF | TGTGCCACCAGCAGAGATCCGGGACAGGTGAGCTCCTACAATGAGCAGTTCTTC
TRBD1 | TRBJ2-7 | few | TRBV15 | CATSRHRGKVNEQYF | TGTGCCACCAGCAGGCACAGGGGTAAGGTTAACGAGCAGTACTTC
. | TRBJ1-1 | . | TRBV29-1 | CSVGGGTLNTEAFF | TGCAGCGTTGGCGGTGGGACACTGAACACTGAAGCTTTCTTT
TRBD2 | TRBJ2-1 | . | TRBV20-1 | CSARGTSGINEQFF | TGCAGTGCTAGAGGGACTAGCGGGATCAATGAGCAGTTCTTC
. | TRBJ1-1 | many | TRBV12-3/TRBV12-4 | CASSLGRSIEAFF | TGTGCCAGCAGTTTGGGAAGAAGCATTGAAGCTTTCTTT
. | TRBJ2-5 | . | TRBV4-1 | CASSQADIQETQYF | TGCGCCAGCAGCCAGGCTGACATCCAAGAGACCCAGTACTTC
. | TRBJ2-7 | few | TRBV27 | CASSFSSLYEQYF | TGTGCCAGCAGTTTCTCGAGCCTATACGAGCAGTACTTC
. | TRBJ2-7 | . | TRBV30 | CAWSVHRGRSYF | TGTGCCTGGAGTGTGCACCGAGGGCGGTCGTACTTC
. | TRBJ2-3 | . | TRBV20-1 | CSGAGTLTDTQYF | TGCAGTGGAGCCGGGACCCTCACAGATACGCAGTATTTT
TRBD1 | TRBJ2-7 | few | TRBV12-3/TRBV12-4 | CASSYPGTGFYEQYF | TGTGCCAGCAGTTACCCCGGGACAGGATTCTACGAGCAGTACTTC
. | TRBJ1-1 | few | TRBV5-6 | CASSLAAGPEAFF | TGTGCCAGCAGCTTGGCCGCAGGTCCTGAAGCTTTCTTT
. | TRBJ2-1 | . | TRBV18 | CASRPKGYDEQFF | TGTGCCAGCAGGCCCAAGGGTTACGATGAGCAGTTCTTC
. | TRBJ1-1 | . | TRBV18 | CASSLGLAYTEAFF | TGTGCCAGCTCATTGGGCCTTGCTTACACTGAAGCTTTCTTT
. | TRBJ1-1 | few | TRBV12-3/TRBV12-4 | CASSPVLGAFF | TGTGCCAGCAGCCCGGTTTTAGGTGCTTTCTTT